These 5 T cell receptor beta chains came from one sample sequenced in a study of blood T cell repertoires in COVID-19. Sequencing was performed with immunoSEQ multiplex PCR; in TCRdb, only in-frame clones are kept and a portion is missing. Of 72,000 or so clones in the sample, 86% are singletons; the top ten hold around 12%. Sequences were obtained from peripheral blood. The receptors originated from a woman aged 55-69 years with acute or convalescent COVID-19.

The chain carries TRBV6-1 and TRBJ2-7; D is possibly TRBD2 (5 bases). The ends were cut back, 0 bases at V and 6 bases at J, with 12 bases in the middle. Looked up from germline, CDR1 is MNHNS and CDR2 is SASEGT. The CDR3 consists of 14 residues. This CDR3 is CASSEAASRAEQYF. CDR3 bases: TGTGCCAGCAGTGAAGCGGCCTCGCGGGCCGAGCAGTACTTC.

The chain carries TRBV4-1 and TRBJ1-4; TRBD1 matches 8 bases. After removal of 0 bases from V and 8 bases from J, the junction contained 2 bases not matched to a gene. The CDR3 runs 14 residues. CDR1 is MGHRA and CDR2 is YSYEKL in the germline V gene. The CDR3: CASSQDGTGEKLFF. The CDR3 bases are TGCGCCAGCAGCCAAGACGGGACAGGAGAAAAACTGTTTTTT.

The gene calls are TRBV3-1 (or the pseudogene TRBV3-2) and TRBJ1-2; the D is unclear. V shed 1 base and J shed 1 base, with 10 bases lying between them. CDR1 and CDR2 (germline): LGHDT, YNNKEL (reference sequence). This CDR3 is built from 15 residues. CDR3 nucleotides: TGTGCCAGCAGCCAAGTGGCGGGGATTAACTATGGCTACACCTTC. This sequence encodes CASSQVAGINYGYTF.

J is TRBJ1-1 and V is TRBV5-1; weak D call: TRBD1 (6 bases). Per the germline V gene, CDR1 is SGHRS and CDR2 is YFSETQ. V lost 1 base and J 0 bases, leaving 10 bases between the germline ends. The CDR3 has 15 residues. CDR3 nucleotides: TGCGCCAGCAGCTTGACCAGGGGCATGAACACTGAAGCTTTCTTT. Protein sequence: CASSLTRGMNTEAFF.

CDR3 amino acids: CASSPQAGGPTGEQYF. The CDR3 DNA reads as TGTGCCAGCAGCCCCCAAGCAGGGGGGCCTACAGGCGAGCAGTACTTC. The chain uses TRBV5-4 and TRBJ2-7, with D possibly being TRBD1 (7 bases). Between the trimmed V and J ends, which lost 4 bases and 6 bases, there was a span of 23 bases. Germline V gives CDR1 SGHNT, CDR2 YYREEE (reference sequence). The CDR3 has 16 residues.